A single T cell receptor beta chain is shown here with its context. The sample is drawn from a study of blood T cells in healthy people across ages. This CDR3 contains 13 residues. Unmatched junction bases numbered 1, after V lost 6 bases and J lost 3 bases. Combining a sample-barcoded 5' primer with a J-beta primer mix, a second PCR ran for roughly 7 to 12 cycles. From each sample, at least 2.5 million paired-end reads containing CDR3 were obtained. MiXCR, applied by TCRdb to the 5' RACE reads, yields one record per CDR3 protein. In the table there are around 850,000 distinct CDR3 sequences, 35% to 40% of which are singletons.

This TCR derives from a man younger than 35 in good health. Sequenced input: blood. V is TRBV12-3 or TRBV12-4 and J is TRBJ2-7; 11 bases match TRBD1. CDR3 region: CASRGTGGYEQYF. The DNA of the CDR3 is TGTGCCAGCAGGGGGACAGGGGGCTACGAGCAGTACTTC.